This is a list of T cell receptor beta chains from one sample in a study of Graves' ophthalmopathy and Graves' hyperthyroidism. TCRdb passed the multiplex PCR reads through MiXCR, listing each CDR3 protein once. The sample holds a few hundred thousand distinct CDR3 sequences; approximately 15% are singletons and the top ten take approximately 7%. The sequenced material came from peripheral blood. The source is a woman younger than 30 with stable Graves' hyperthyroidism. Each CDR3 is given with its conserved first and last residue. D genes are given only for firm matches. The size entry is marked missing in some rows and otherwise reads once, few, many or a size class.

D,size,J,V,CDR3,DNA
.,many,TRBJ1-1,TRBV9,CASGVGPQPVNTEAFF,TGTGCCAGCGGCGTAGGCCCCCAACCAGTTAACACTGAAGCTTTCTTT
.,.,TRBJ1-1,TRBV11-3,CASSKQGSDAFF,TGTGCCAGCAGCAAGCAGGGATCTGATGCTTTCTTT
.,many,TRBJ2-5,TRBV7-3,CASSRRTVNLYQETQYF,TGTGCCAGCAGCCGCCGGACAGTCAACCTCTACCAAGAGACCCAGTACTTC
.,many,TRBJ1-2,TRBV2,CASSPPRGRAYGYTF,TGTGCCAGCAGTCCGCCCCGAGGGAGGGCCTATGGCTACACCTTC
.,many,TRBJ1-2,TRBV19,CASSNGNGNRRYTF,TGTGCCAGTAGTAATGGCAACGGGAATCGTCGCTACACCTTC
.,few,TRBJ2-5,TRBV11-3,CASSSAGDREETQYF,TGTGCCAGCAGCTCAGCGGGGGACAGGGAAGAGACCCAGTACTTC
.,many,TRBJ1-1,TRBV27,CASSFGPSGTEAFF,TGTGCCAGCAGTTTCGGGCCTTCTGGCACTGAAGCTTTCTTT
TRBD1,many,TRBJ1-2,TRBV7-2,CASSQQGSENGYTF,TGTGCCAGCAGTCAACAGGGGTCCGAAAATGGCTACACCTTC
.,.,TRBJ2-2,TRBV11-2,CASSSAGGGPHGELFF,TGTGCCAGCAGTTCTGCGGGCGGGGGCCCTCACGGGGAGCTGTTTTTT
TRBD1,many,TRBJ1-2,TRBV11-3,CATETGGSGYTF,TGTGCCACGGAAACAGGGGGTAGTGGCTACACCTTC
.,many,TRBJ2-2,TRBV12-3/TRBV12-4,CASSLGPRTGELFF,TGTGCCAGCAGTTTAGGGCCTCGCACCGGGGAGCTGTTTTTT
.,many,TRBJ2-2,TRBV5-1,CASSLSNDGELFF,TGCGCCAGCAGCCTGAGTAATGACGGGGAGCTGTTTTTT
.,.,TRBJ2-5,TRBV5-1,CASSSITQETQYF,TGCGCCAGCAGCTCGATTACACAAGAGACCCAGTACTTC
.,many,TRBJ2-7,TRBV5-5,CASSPETYEQYF,TGTGCCAGCAGCCCGGAAACTTACGAGCAGTACTTC
TRBD2,.,TRBJ2-7,TRBV11-2,CASSSLRLAGTYEQYF,TGTGCCAGCAGCTCGTTACGACTAGCGGGCACCTACGAGCAGTACTTC
.,many,TRBJ1-1,TRBV6-5,CASSYSRSNTEAFF,TGTGCCAGCAGTTACTCGAGATCGAACACTGAAGCTTTCTTT
TRBD2,.,TRBJ2-3,TRBV15,CATSYERGGTDTQYF,TGTGCCACCAGCTATGAGCGGGGGGGCACAGATACGCAGTATTTT
TRBD2,many,TRBJ2-5,TRBV4-2,CASSQDPSGAETQYF,TGTGCCAGCAGCCAAGACCCTAGCGGGGCGGAGACCCAGTACTTC
.,many,TRBJ1-5,TRBV12-5,CASGLEQGRNQPQHF,TGTGCTAGTGGTTTGGAACAGGGCCGGAATCAGCCCCAGCATTTT
.,many,TRBJ2-7,TRBV6-5,CASSYGAGTYEQYF,TGTGCCAGCAGTTACGGGGCGGGGACCTACGAGCAGTACTTC
.,.,TRBJ2-1,TRBV7-3,CASSYDGLALNEQFF,TGTGCCAGCAGCTACGATGGCCTAGCTCTGAATGAGCAGTTCTTC
.,many,TRBJ2-7,TRBV6-5,CASSYSAVLRRDEQYF,TGTGCCAGCAGTTACTCCGCTGTCTTAAGGAGGGACGAGCAGTACTTC
.,.,TRBJ1-2,TRBV11-2,CASKARGAYGYTF,TGTGCCAGCAAAGCCCGGGGGGCCTATGGCTACACCTTC
.,many,TRBJ2-6,TRBV5-1,CASSSGSSGANVLTF,TGCGCCAGCAGCTCTGGAAGTTCTGGGGCCAACGTCCTGACTTTC